This T cell receptor beta chain originates from a study of blood T cell repertoires in COVID-19. TCRdb's table, derived via immunoSEQ multiplex PCR, lists solely in-frame clones and lacks some. The sample lists around 140,000 clones; 84% were seen once. The germline gives CDR1 SGHVS, CDR2 FNYEAQ. This CDR3 is 14 amino acids long. V trimming: 1 base; J trimming: 6 bases; junction bases outside the gene matches: 0. The sample comprised PBMCs or T cells enriched from blood (not recorded which). The rearrangement joins TRBV7-6 to TRBJ1-6; 7 positions match TRBD1. The receptor was isolated from a woman in her 50s with acute COVID-19. The CDR3 nucleotides are TGTGCCAGCAGCTTAGACAGGGGTAATTCACCCCTCCACTTT. This encodes CASSLDRGNSPLHF.